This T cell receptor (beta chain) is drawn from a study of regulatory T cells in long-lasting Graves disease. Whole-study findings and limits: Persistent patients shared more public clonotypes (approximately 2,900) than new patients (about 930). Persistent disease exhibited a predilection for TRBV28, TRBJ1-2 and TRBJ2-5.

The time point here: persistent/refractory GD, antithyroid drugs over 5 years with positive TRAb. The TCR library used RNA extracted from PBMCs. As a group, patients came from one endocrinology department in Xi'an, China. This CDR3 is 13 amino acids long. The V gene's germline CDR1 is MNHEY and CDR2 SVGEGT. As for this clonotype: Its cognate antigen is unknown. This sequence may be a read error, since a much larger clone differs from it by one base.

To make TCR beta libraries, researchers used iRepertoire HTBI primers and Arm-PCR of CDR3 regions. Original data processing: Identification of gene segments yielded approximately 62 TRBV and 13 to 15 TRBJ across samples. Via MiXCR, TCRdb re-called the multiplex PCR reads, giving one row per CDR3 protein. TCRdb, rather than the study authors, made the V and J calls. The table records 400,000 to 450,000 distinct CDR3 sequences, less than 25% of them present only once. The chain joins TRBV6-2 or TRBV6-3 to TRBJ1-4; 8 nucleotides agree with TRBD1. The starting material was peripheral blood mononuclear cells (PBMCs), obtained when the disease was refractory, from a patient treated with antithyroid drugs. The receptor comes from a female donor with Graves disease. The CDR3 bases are TGTACCAGCACTGGGACAGGTCCTGAAAAACTGTTTTTT. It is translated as CTSTGTGPEKLFF.